A selection of T cell receptor beta chains follows, all from one sample in a study of graft-versus-host responses after intestinal transplantation. The protocol was immunoSEQ multiplex PCR, while the TCRdb copy is restricted to in-frame clones and leaves out a portion. The sample lists more than 12,000 clones; under 70% were seen once. This material consisted of ileum tissue, taken 700 to 800 days after intestinal transplantation. These TCRs come from a human patient who received an intestinal transplant, so some T cells may come from the graft donor. Both conserved end residues are part of each CDR3. A D gene is named only where the DNA matches it firmly. Clone size, where shown, is once, few, many, or a class for clones that have expanded.

v_call	j_call	clone_size	d_call	cdr3_aa	cdr3_nt
TRBV6-5	TRBJ1-5	-	-	CASSDGLNQPQHF	TGTGCCAGCAGCGACGGCCTCAATCAGCCCCAGCATTTT
TRBV15	TRBJ1-3	-	TRBD1	CATSGDTGEENTIYF	TGTGCCACCAGCGGAGACACAGGGGAGGAAAACACCATATATTTT
TRBV19	TRBJ1-3	-	TRBD1	CASRTTGGSGNTIYF	TGTGCCAGTAGAACGACAGGGGGCTCTGGAAACACCATATATTTT
TRBV6-6	TRBJ2-7	-	-	CAISDRETYEQYF	TGTGCCATCAGTGACCGGGAAACCTACGAGCAGTACTTC
TRBV11-2	TRBJ2-7	-	-	CASSYYRVPVWEQYF	TGTGCCAGCAGCTACTACAGGGTTCCCGTTTGGGAGCAGTACTTC
TRBV19	TRBJ1-2	-	-	CASSCDWANRKTYGYTF	TGTGCCAGTAGTTGTGACTGGGCAAATCGAAAGACCTATGGCTACACCTTC
TRBV7-3	TRBJ2-2	-	TRBD2	CASSLRGGAGAGELFF	TGTGCCAGCAGCTTAAGAGGTGGAGCGGGGGCCGGGGAGCTGTTTTTT
TRBV10-1	TRBJ2-7	-	TRBD1	CASSMTGLSYEQYF	TGCGCCAGCAGCATGACAGGGTTGTCCTACGAGCAGTACTTC
TRBV29-1	TRBJ1-5	-	-	CSVESVQDSNQPQHF	TGCAGCGTTGAATCAGTACAGGATAGCAATCAGCCCCAGCATTTT
TRBV5-4	TRBJ2-2	once	-	CASSLGQGANTGELFF	TGTGCCAGCAGCTTGGGGCAGGGAGCGAACACCGGGGAGCTGTTTTTT
TRBV6-1	TRBJ1-1	few	TRBD1	CASSGLRQGNTEAFF	TGTGCCAGCAGTGGCCTTCGACAGGGGAACACTGAAGCTTTCTTT
TRBV6-5	TRBJ1-2	-	-	CAGSQRGLKGTF	TGTGCCGGCAGCCAGAGAGGCCTCAAGGGGACCTTC
TRBV6-6	TRBJ1-1	-	-	CASSTDVTEAFF	TGTGCCAGCAGTACGGACGTCACTGAAGCTTTCTTT
TRBV12-5	TRBJ1-2	-	-	CASGLVGTYYGYTF	TGTGCTAGTGGTTTGGTAGGGACTTACTATGGCTACACCTTC
TRBV30	TRBJ1-5	-	TRBD1	CAWSFRQGGGSNQPQHF	TGTGCCTGGAGTTTCCGACAGGGAGGGGGTAGCAATCAGCCCCAGCATTTT
TRBV7-6	TRBJ1-6	few	-	CASSLPGRRYLERSPLHF	TGTGCCAGCAGCTTACCCGGGCGGCGGTATTTGGAACGTTCACCCCTCCACTTT
TRBV7-9	TRBJ2-7	-	TRBD1	CASSLYYGLGAGGTNEQYF	TGTGCCAGCAGCTTATATTACGGATTAGGCGCAGGGGGTACGAACGAGCAGTACTTC
TRBV10-3	TRBJ1-1	-	-	CAISERGGDTEAFF	TGTGCCATCAGTGAGAGAGGGGGGGACACTGAAGCTTTCTTT
TRBV4-3	TRBJ1-2	-	TRBD1	CASSQEVDRNYGYTF	TGCGCCAGCAGCCAGGAGGTGGACAGGAACTATGGCTACACCTTC
TRBV5-1	TRBJ2-5	-	-	CASSPPGETQYF	TGCGCCAGCAGCCCTCCGGGGGAGACCCAGTACTTC
TRBV9	TRBJ2-3	-	TRBD2	CASSRGLAGGTDTQYF	TGTGCCAGCAGCCGGGGACTAGCGGGAGGCACAGATACGCAGTATTTT
TRBV10-2	TRBJ1-5	medium-sized	-	CASSTPDRQPQHF	TGCGCCAGCAGTACCCCCGACCGGCAGCCCCAGCATTTT